One sample yielded the 16 T cell receptor beta chains listed below, sequenced in a study of blood T cell repertoires in COVID-19. Sequenced by immunoSEQ multiplex PCR; TCRdb stores in-frame clones only, minus some. The sample has approximately 300,000 clones, around 90% seen once; the top ten hold roughly 6.8%. The sequencing input was peripheral blood. These receptors all come from a woman aged 25 to 39 with COVID-19, enrolled during active disease.

The chain links TRBV2 to TRBJ2-1, with a possible D match to TRBD2 (5 bases). This CDR3 has 14 amino acids. The germline V and J ends were trimmed by 6 bases and 2 bases, with 11 bases remaining between them. From germline, CDR1 is SNHLY and CDR2 FYNNEI. The CDR3 protein is CASRATGTYNEQFF. DNA of the CDR3: TGTGCCAGCAGGGCCACCGGGACCTACAATGAGCAGTTCTTC.

The V call is TRBV4-1, the J call TRBJ2-2, with TRBD2 identical over 9 bases. Germline V gives CDR1 MGHRA, CDR2 YSYEKL. The junction had 4 bases not matched to a gene; V was cut back by 4 bases and J by 1 base. The CDR3 sequence is 16 residues long. In nucleotides, the CDR3 is TGCGCCAGCAGCCCATCGACTAGCGGGAACACCGGGGAGCTGTTTTTT. Translating it yields CASSPSTSGNTGELFF.

V and J are TRBV2 and TRBJ1-2; no firm D call. CDR3 size: 14 residues. Germline CDR1 SNHLY, CDR2 FYNNEI. Trimming removed 6 bases at V and 0 bases at J, with 11 bases between. CDR3 region: CASREGTSNYGYTF. CDR3 nucleotides: TGTGCCAGCAGGGAGGGCACCTCTAACTATGGCTACACCTTC.

This clone was counted between two and nine times. This chain joins TRBV19 and TRBJ1-2, with TRBD1 matching 8 bases. This CDR3 is 13 amino acids long. Germline V gene data show CDR1 as LNHDA and CDR2 as SQIVND (reference sequence). J gave up 7 bases and V 3 bases, and 4 bases lay outside the gene matches. The CDR3 spells CASSMDRAGGYTF. CDR3 sequence (DNA): TGTGCCAGTAGTATGGACAGGGCCGGTGGCTACACCTTC. The full variable domain, in which reference TRBV19 and TRBJ1-2 provide the parts outside the CDR3, is DGGITQSPKYLFRKEGQNVTLSCEQNLNHDAMYWYRQDPGQGLRLIYYSQIVNDFQKGDIAEGYSVSREKKESFPLTVTSAQKNPTAFYLCASSMDRAGGYTFGSGTRLTVV.

The V call is TRBV24-1, the J call TRBJ2-3, with a weak D call TRBD1 (6 bases). CDR1 is KGHDR and CDR2 is SFDVKD in the germline V gene. The CDR3 contains 13 residues. V was pared by 12 bases and J by 2 bases, with 14 bases between. CDR3 nucleotides: TGTGCCGCCCAGGGGAGAAACACAGATACGCAGTATTTT. Its protein is CAAQGRNTDTQYF.

The chain employs TRBV5-4 and TRBJ1-1; 7 bases fit TRBD1. The V and J ends lost 4 bases and 1 base, in that order; junction bases with no gene match: 7. This CDR3 has 15 residues. Germline V gene lookup returns CDR1 SGHNT and CDR2 YYREEE (reference sequence). For the CDR3, the DNA is TGTGCCAGCAGCCCGGCGGGACAGACGAACACTGAAGCTTTCTTT. This gives the protein CASSPAGQTNTEAFF.

The CDR3: CAIRPTSGNLNEQFF. CDR3 sequence (DNA): TGTGCCATCAGGCCGACTAGCGGGAATTTAAATGAGCAGTTCTTC. This sequence joins TRBV10-3 and TRBJ2-1; 11 bases are shared with TRBD2. The length of the CDR3 is 15 residues. Losses at the gene ends were 6 bases for V and 7 bases for J; bases not matched to a gene: 8. Germline-derived CDR1 and CDR2 are ENHRY and SYGVKD.

The chain uses TRBV5-1 and TRBJ2-5; 13 bases agree with TRBD2. The CDR3 runs 16 residues. With 2 bases clipped from V and 5 bases from J, the junction kept 6 bases outside the gene matches. CDR1 and CDR2 from the germline V gene are SGHRS and YFSETQ. The CDR3 reads CASSFRTSGSYETQYF. CDR3 DNA: TGCGCCAGCAGCTTCCGGACTAGCGGGAGTTATGAGACCCAGTACTTC.

This chain links TRBV19 with TRBJ1-2; possible D gene TRBD1, 6 bases. Trimming pared 1 base from V and 6 bases from J, leaving 9 bases between. Germline lookup yields CDR1 LNHDA and CDR2 SQIVND (reference sequence). The CDR3 is 13 residues long. DNA for the CDR3: TGTGCCAGTAGTATAGGGCAGGGGAATGGCTACACCTTC. As protein: CASSIGQGNGYTF.

The V gene is TRBV5-1, the J gene TRBJ1-4; D not resolved. V dropped 0 bases and J dropped 6 bases, with 9 bases sitting between them. The CDR3 sequence is 14 residues long. Germline V gene data show CDR1 as SGHRS and CDR2 as YFSETQ. CDR3 residues: CASSLAVQDEKLFF. CDR3 DNA sequence: TGCGCCAGCAGCTTGGCCGTACAAGATGAAAAACTGTTTTTT.

V is TRBV6-5 and J is TRBJ1-1; tentative D call: TRBD1 (5 bases). Germline V lookup: CDR1 MNHEY, CDR2 SVGAGI. With 0 bases removed from V and 1 base from J, the gap between germline ends came to 6 bases. The CDR3 totals 14 residues. The chain's CDR3 is CASSYSGGNTEAFF. CDR3 coding DNA: TGTGCCAGCAGTTACTCCGGGGGGAACACTGAAGCTTTCTTT.

This chain uses TRBV2 with TRBJ2-7, with 8 bases lining up with TRBD1. J lost 3 bases, V lost 6 bases, and 7 bases had no gene match. Germline CDR1 SNHLY, CDR2 FYNNEI. The CDR3 length is 14 residues. CDR3 sequence reads: CASRKTGVIYEQYF. The CDR3 region has the DNA TGTGCCAGCAGGAAGACAGGGGTAATCTACGAGCAGTACTTC.

The J gene is TRBJ2-7, the V gene TRBV5-1; TRBD1 might be the D (6 bases). V lost 3 bases and J 2 bases, leaving 12 bases between the germline ends. Germline assignment: CDR1 SGHRS and CDR2 YFSETQ. This CDR3 comprises 14 residues. The CDR3 is CASSYRTETYEQYF. The CDR3 coding sequence is TGCGCCAGCAGCTACAGGACAGAAACCTACGAGCAGTACTTC.

This chain connects TRBV28 to TRBJ2-7, with D possibly matching TRBD1 (5 bases). Germline CDR1 is MDHEN and CDR2 is SYDVKM. The CDR3 is made up of 12 amino acids. V was clipped by 4 bases and J by 7 bases, with 11 bases between them. CDR3 nucleotides: TGTGCCAGCAGTTCGGACATCCCGGAGCAGTACTTC. It encodes CASSSDIPEQYF.

This chain connects TRBV19 to TRBJ2-1; 10 bases are shared with TRBD2. The germline gives CDR1 LNHDA, CDR2 SQIVND (reference sequence). The CDR3 spans 17 residues. The J segment lost 4 bases and the V segment lost 2 bases, leaving 8 bases of the junction unmatched. CDR3 protein: CASSIRRTSGLYNEQFF. The CDR3 region has the DNA TGTGCCAGTAGTATACGTCGGACTAGCGGACTATACAATGAGCAGTTCTTC.

The rearrangement uses TRBV5-6 and TRBJ1-1; no definite D call. V gave up 4 bases and J gave up 7 bases, with 20 bases separating them. This CDR3 comprises 15 residues. Germline CDR1 SGHDT, CDR2 YYEEEE. The DNA of the CDR3 is TGTGCCAGCAGCCCCCCCGTGGCAACCTCCAATGAAGCTTTCTTT. This gives the protein CASSPPVATSNEAFF.